The 20 T cell receptor beta chains reported below all come from one sample, sequenced in a study of response to subunit inactivated influenza vaccine. MiXCR was run by TCRdb on the RT-PCR reads, yielding one entry per CDR3 protein. The data show 590,000 or so distinct CDR3 sequences, 11% to 15% seen once. The source was PBMCs from blood, collected roughly 15 days before vaccination. All receptors derive from a man aged 50-60 years who received an inactivated influenza vaccine.

This clonotype was counted between two and nine times. The rearrangement joins TRBV4-3 to TRBJ2-5; a possible D gene is TRBD1 (6 bases). V was shortened by 2 bases and J by 3 bases, with 13 bases between the two germline ends. Germline assignment: CDR1 LGHNA and CDR2 YSLEER. This CDR3 region has 15 residues. The chain's CDR3 is CASSQLQTGKETQYF. CDR3 in DNA: TGCGCCAGCAGCCAATTACAGACAGGCAAAGAGACCCAGTACTTC.

This clonotype was observed a few times. The J gene is TRBJ2-2, the V gene TRBV29-1; TRBD1 might be the D (6 bases). With 6 bases removed from V and 1 base from J, the gap between germline ends came to 9 bases. The CDR3 length is 13 residues. Looked up from germline, CDR1 is SQVTM and CDR2 is ANQGSEA. CDR3 sequence (DNA): TGCAGCGTCTTGACAGGGAACACCGGGGAGCTGTTTTTT. Translated: CSVLTGNTGELFF.

CDR3 nucleotide sequence: TGTGCCATCAGTGAGTCGAGGGCAGAAGGCTATGGCTACACCTTC. Translating it yields CAISESRAEGYGYTF. The chain has TRBV10-3 and TRBJ1-2; the D is unclear. This CDR3 spans 15 amino acids. The germline V gene encodes CDR1 ENHRY and CDR2 SYGVKD. Trimming shortened V by 0 bases and J by 4 bases, and 12 bases separated the two germline ends.

This clonotype turned up a few times. V usage is TRBV7-3 and J usage is TRBJ2-1; 10 nucleotides agree with TRBD2. The CDR3 spans 15 residues. The germline V gene encodes CDR1 SGHTA and CDR2 FQGTGA. V was clipped by 3 bases and J by 8 bases; unmatched bases: 7. The CDR3 nucleotides are TGTGCCAGCAGCTTCGAAGCGGGAGGGCCCTATGAGCAGTTCTTC. Protein: CASSFEAGGPYEQFF.

This clonotype was counted ten times or more. The gene calls are TRBV4-2 and TRBJ2-2; 8 nucleotides match TRBD1. Germline V gene sequence: CDR1 LGHNA, CDR2 YNFKEQ. The CDR3 loop spans 18 amino acids. V shed 1 base, J shed 0 bases, and the junction held 7 bases outside the gene matches. The chain's CDR3 is CASSQVLRGLANTGELFF. CDR3 bases: TGTGCCAGCAGCCAAGTCCTCAGGGGGCTCGCGAACACCGGGGAGCTGTTTTTT.

The gene calls are TRBV12-3 or TRBV12-4 and TRBJ1-1, with D possibly being TRBD1 (5 bases). V was trimmed by 6 bases and J by 7 bases, leaving 12 bases between them. There are 12 residues in the CDR3. CDR3 sequence (DNA): TGTGCCAGCAGCCGGGGACCTTATGAAGCTTTCTTT. Translating it yields CASSRGPYEAFF.

The CDR3 loop reads CASSLPFSTGQETQYF. The DNA of the CDR3 is TGTGCCAGCAGTTTACCCTTCTCGACAGGGCAAGAGACCCAGTACTTC. The chain has TRBV28 and TRBJ2-5; TRBD1 matches at 7 bases. The CDR3 is made up of 16 amino acids. Per the germline V gene, CDR1 is MDHEN and CDR2 is SYDVKM. V shed 2 bases and J 2 bases; nucleotides not matched to a gene: 8.

This clonotype was detected ten times or more. The V and J genes are TRBV20-1 and TRBJ2-5; no definite D call. The CDR3 extends over 11 amino acids. V shed 1 base and J shed 4 bases, with 4 bases lying between them. Germline V CDR1 and CDR2: DFQATT, SNEGSKA (reference sequence). CDR3 region: CSARAGETQYF. DNA for the CDR3: TGCAGTGCTAGAGCCGGAGAGACCCAGTACTTC.

This clonotype was counted only a few times. The chain has TRBV12-3 or TRBV12-4 and TRBJ1-6; a weak D match, TRBD1 (5 bases). Trimming removed 6 bases from V and 3 bases from J, with 12 bases in between. The CDR3 sequence is 15 residues long. CDR3 bases: TGTGCCAGCAGCGTCTCGGGGGGCTATAATTCACCCCTCCACTTT. Encoded protein: CASSVSGGYNSPLHF.

This clonotype was seen a handful of times. The chain carries TRBV6-2 or TRBV6-3 and TRBJ1-2; D possibly corresponds to TRBD1 (5 bases). Germline V gives CDR1 MNHEY, CDR2 SVGEGT. The CDR3 covers 15 residues. V lost 0 bases and J lost 4, with 12 bases in between. The CDR3 sequence: CASSYSVGPGYGYTF. In DNA form, the CDR3 reads TGTGCCAGCAGTTACTCAGTGGGGCCCGGCTATGGCTACACCTTC.

This clonotype was observed at least ten times. The V gene is TRBV7-3, the J gene TRBJ2-1; no definite D call. The CDR3 spans 14 residues. The V gene lost 5 bases and the J gene lost 4 bases, with 12 bases spanning the gap. Germline V gene data show CDR1 as SGHTA and CDR2 as FQGTGA. The CDR3 is CASSISGRYNEQFF. CDR3 DNA: TGTGCCAGCAGCATCTCTGGACGGTACAATGAGCAGTTCTTC.

V gene TRBV5-1 combines with J gene TRBJ1-2; D is perhaps TRBD1 (5 bases). With 1 base removed from V and 8 bases from J, the gap between germline ends came to 15 bases. Germline values: CDR1 SGHRS, CDR2 YFSETQ. The length of the CDR3 is 14 residues. This CDR3 reads CASSLSVGGRGYTF. Here the CDR3 DNA reads TGCGCCAGCAGCTTGTCCGTCGGGGGACGGGGCTACACCTTC.

The sample holds a few counts of this clonotype. The V gene is TRBV5-1, the J gene TRBJ2-2; TRBD1 might be the D (5 bases). Germline CDR1 is SGHRS and CDR2 is YFSETQ. V lost 4 bases and J lost 5, with 12 bases in between. The CDR3 length is 14 residues. Here the CDR3 DNA reads TGCGCCAGCAGCCGGACAACTGGGACCGGGGAGCTGTTTTTT. Translation gives CASSRTTGTGELFF.

This clonotype was seen a handful of times. The chain links TRBV7-8 to TRBJ2-1; D is possibly TRBD2 (6 bases). This CDR3 is built from 16 residues. Per germline, CDR1 SGHVS and CDR2 FQNEAQ. The V and J ends lost 0 bases and 5 bases respectively, with 14 bases between them. CDR3 protein: CASSLADGRRDNEQFF. CDR3 nucleotides: TGTGCCAGCAGCTTAGCGGATGGGAGGCGGGACAATGAGCAGTTCTTC.

The J gene is TRBJ2-7, the V gene TRBV12-3 or TRBV12-4; either TRBD1 or TRBD2 may fit D (7 bases each). This CDR3 has 17 amino acids. V lost 3 bases to trimming and J lost 0 bases, with 18 bases between them. DNA for the CDR3: TGTGCCAGCAGTTTCTCAGGGGGGGCCCCGAGCTCCTACGAGCAGTACTTC. Protein: CASSFSGGAPSSYEQYF.

This chain connects TRBV4-3 to TRBJ2-1; TRBD1 matches 8 bases. The germline gives CDR1 LGHNA, CDR2 YSLEER. With V trimmed by 0 bases and J by 5 bases, 12 bases remained unmatched. The CDR3 spans 18 residues. CDR3: CASSQDPPPGQADNEQFF. As DNA, the CDR3 is TGCGCCAGCAGCCAAGATCCCCCGCCGGGACAGGCAGACAATGAGCAGTTCTTC.

This clonotype was detected many times. This chain joins TRBV20-1 and TRBJ2-7; no reliable D call. This CDR3 spans 11 amino acids. V lost 3 bases and J 1 base, leaving 4 bases between the germline ends. Germline values: CDR1 DFQATT, CDR2 SNEGSKA (reference sequence). CDR3: CSASSSYEQYF. The CDR3 DNA reads as TGCAGTGCTAGCTCTTCCTACGAGCAGTACTTC.

The rearrangement links TRBV7-7 to TRBJ2-3, with 10 bases that match TRBD1. Germline V CDR1 and CDR2: SSHAT, FNYEAQ (reference sequence). The CDR3 covers 15 residues. CDR3 loop: CSSSSGTGGTDTQYF. CDR3 nucleotides: TGTTCTAGCAGCTCCGGGACAGGGGGCACAGATACGCAGTATTTT.

This clonotype has a count of ten or more. V usage is TRBV10-3 and J usage is TRBJ1-5, with D maybe TRBD1 (6 bases). V was trimmed by 10 bases and J by 3 bases, leaving 13 bases between them. Germline V CDR1 and CDR2: ENHRY, SYGVKD. This CDR3 is 13 amino acids long. The CDR3: CATRQAVNQPQHF. In DNA, the CDR3 is TGTGCCACCCGACAGGCGGTCAATCAGCCCCAGCATTTT.

The chain employs TRBV29-1 and TRBJ2-5, with D uncertain. V lost 3 bases to trimming and J lost 4 bases, with 6 bases between them. The germline gives CDR1 SQVTM, CDR2 ANQGSEA. The CDR3 loop spans 11 amino acids. CDR3 sequence reads: CSVDAGETQYF. CDR3 nucleotide sequence: TGCAGCGTTGACGCAGGAGAGACCCAGTACTTC. The entire variable domain, with the rest obtained from reference TRBV29-1 and TRBJ2-5, is as follows: SAVISQKPSRDICQRGTSLTIQCQVDSQVTMMFWYRQQPGQSLTLIATANQGSEATYESGFVIDKFPISRPNLTFSTLTVSNMSPEDSSIYLCSVDAGETQYFGPGTRLLVL.